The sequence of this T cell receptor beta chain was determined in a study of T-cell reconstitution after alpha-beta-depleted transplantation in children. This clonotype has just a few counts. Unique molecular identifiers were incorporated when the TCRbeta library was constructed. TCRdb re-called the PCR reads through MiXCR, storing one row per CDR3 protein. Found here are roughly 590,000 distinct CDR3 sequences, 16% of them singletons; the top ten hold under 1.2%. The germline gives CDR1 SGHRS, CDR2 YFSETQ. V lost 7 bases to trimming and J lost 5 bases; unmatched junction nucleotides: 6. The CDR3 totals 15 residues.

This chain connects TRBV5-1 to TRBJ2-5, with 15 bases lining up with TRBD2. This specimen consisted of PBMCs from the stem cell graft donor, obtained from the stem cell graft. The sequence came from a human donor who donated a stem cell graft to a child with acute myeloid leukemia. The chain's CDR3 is CASWTSGGALETQYF. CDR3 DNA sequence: TGCGCCAGCTGGACTAGCGGGGGGGCCTTGGAGACCCAGTACTTC.